This T cell receptor beta chain comes out of a study of cytomegalovirus exposure and HLA in healthy donors. V lost 7 bases and J lost 2, with 8 bases in between. There are 12 residues in the CDR3. The germline CDR1 and CDR2 sequences are ENHRY and SYGVKD. Donors were drawn from the approximately 120-subject validation cohort, separate from the approximately 700-subject first cohort. Study results and limitations: The study flagged around 150 TCR beta chains as cytomegalovirus-associated.

TCRdb keeps only in-frame clones here, not all; method: immunoSEQ multiplex PCR. The sample lists roughly 260,000 clones, around 87% occurring once. Regarding this clone: Its specificity is unknown.

The sequence came from a man younger than 35 in good health and CMV-seronegative. Sequences were obtained from PBMCs. J is TRBJ1-2 and V is TRBV10-3, with unresolved D. The CDR3 coding sequence is TGTGCCATCAAGGAGGGAAACTATGGCTACACCTTC. It codes for CAIKEGNYGYTF.